These 21 T cell receptor beta chains were all obtained from the same sample, sequenced in a study of T cell responses to AZD1222 COVID-19 vaccine (dated by TCRdb to about 2021). What the time point label conveys for this sample: about 28 days (+/-7) after the second vaccine dose. The library was built by means of the immunoSEQ multiplex PCR assay. In its TCRdb copy, this immuneACCESS table keeps in-frame sequences only and misses some clones. Where compared with another copy, unresolved V genes explain less than half of these, and the others have no known cause. The sample table contains roughly 80,000 clones; only one count was recorded for 87% of them. Jointly, the top ten make up around 10% of the sample. The specimen was peripheral blood, collected 28 days after the second AZD1222 dose. The receptor source for this set is an adult who received the AZD1222 COVID-19 vaccine.

The chain couples TRBV11-2 to TRBJ2-5; D is tentatively TRBD1 or TRBD2 (6 bases each). Germline-derived CDR1 and CDR2 are SGHAT and FQNNGV. Trimming took 0 bases from V and 2 from J, leaving 10 bases between them. The CDR3 sequence is 15 residues long. CDR3 sequence (DNA): TGTGCCAGCAGCTTAGATCGGGGGCGGCAAGAGACCCAGTACTTC. Translating it yields CASSLDRGRQETQYF.

This clone was seen once. The rearrangement links TRBV5-4 to TRBJ1-3; TRBD1 aligns across 9 bases. The CDR3 is made up of 16 amino acids. V was clipped by 0 bases and J by 3 bases; unmatched bases: 4. Looked up from germline, CDR1 is SGHNT and CDR2 is YYREEE (reference sequence). CDR3 region: CASSLGTGGGGNTIYF. The CDR3 nucleotides read TGTGCCAGCAGCTTGGGAACAGGGGGCGGTGGAAACACCATATATTTT. The whole variable domain, remainder taken from reference TRBV5-4 and TRBJ1-3, is ETGVTQSPTHLIKTRGQQVTLRCSSQSGHNTVSWYQQALGQGPQFIFQYYREEENGRGNFPPRFSGLQFPNYSSELNVNALELDDSALYLCASSLGTGGGGNTIYFGEGSWLTVV.

The V and J genes are TRBV5-5 and TRBJ1-3; D call uncertain. Germline CDR1 and CDR2: SGHKS and YYEKEE (reference sequence). This CDR3 spans 14 amino acids. Trimming stripped 0 bases from V and 4 bases from J, with 8 bases between. The CDR3 coding sequence is TGTGCCAGCAGCTTGGCGGGAAACGGAAACACCATATATTTT. Translating it yields CASSLAGNGNTIYF. The whole variable domain, remainder taken from reference TRBV5-5 and TRBJ1-3, is DAGVTQSPTHLIKTRGQQVTLRCSPISGHKSVSWYQQVLGQGPQFIFQYYEKEERGRGNFPDRFSARQFPNYSSELNVNALLLGDSALYLCASSLAGNGNTIYFGEGSWLTVV.

The gene calls are TRBV3-1 (or the pseudogene TRBV3-2) and TRBJ1-6; TRBD1 matches at 7 bases. CDR1 and CDR2 (germline): LGHDT, YNNKEL (reference sequence). Trimming removed 3 bases from V and 0 bases from J; junction bases left unmatched: 8. The CDR3 length is 18 residues. The CDR3, as DNA: TGTGCCAGCAGCCAGAGGTCAGGGGGGGGCTCCTATAATTCACCCCTCCACTTT. Translation gives CASSQRSGGGSYNSPLHF.

This chain joins TRBV6-2 or TRBV6-3 and TRBJ1-5; perhaps TRBD1 as D (5 bases). The CDR3 has 15 amino acids. Germline CDR1 MNHEY, CDR2 SVGEGT. With 5 bases removed from V and 0 bases from J, the gap between germline ends came to 11 bases. The CDR3 is CASSLTVFSNQPQHF. In DNA, the CDR3 is TGTGCCAGCAGTCTGACAGTCTTTAGCAATCAGCCCCAGCATTTT.

The chain recombines TRBV6-2 or TRBV6-3 with TRBJ2-2; TRBD2 matches 12 bases. The CDR3 spans 16 residues. CDR1 and CDR2 from the germline V gene are MNHEY and SVGEGT. V was pared by 5 bases and J by 4 bases, with 5 bases of the junction left unmatched. The DNA of the CDR3 is TGTGCCAGCAGTATGGGACTAGCGGGCTTCACCGGGGAGCTGTTTTTT. It is translated as CASSMGLAGFTGELFF.

The chain carries TRBV3-1 (or the pseudogene TRBV3-2) and TRBJ1-4; no clear D gene. The CDR3 consists of 15 residues. CDR1 LGHDT and CDR2 YNNKEL come from the germline V gene (reference sequence). V was clipped by 4 bases and J by 4 bases, with 13 bases between them. In nucleotides, the CDR3 is TGTGCCAGCAGCCCCTTCGGCGGGCTTAATGAAAAACTGTTTTTT. As protein: CASSPFGGLNEKLFF.

The genes are TRBV7-8 and TRBJ2-7; D is ambiguous. In germline, CDR1 is SGHVS, CDR2 FQNEAQ. The CDR3 length is 13 residues. V was trimmed by 5 bases and J by 2 bases, leaving 10 bases between them. The CDR3, as DNA: TGTGCCAGCAGCCCGGCGGAGACCTACGAGCAGTACTTC. Translation: CASSPAETYEQYF.

The rearrangement links TRBV5-1 to TRBJ2-7; 11 bases are shared with TRBD2. Germline CDR1 is SGHRS and CDR2 is YFSETQ. The trim removed 4 bases at V and 2 bases at J, leaving 5 bases unmatched. The length of the CDR3 is 15 residues. CDR3 nucleotides: TGCGCCAGCAGCCTAGGGACTAGCGGACCCTACGAGCAGTACTTC. It specifies CASSLGTSGPYEQYF.

In its sample, this clone was seen once. This chain uses TRBV7-2 with TRBJ1-2; D is undetermined. Germline V CDR1 and CDR2: SGHTA, FQGNSA. The CDR3 totals 13 residues. The V gene lost 5 bases and the J gene lost 2 bases, with 9 bases spanning the gap. In DNA, the CDR3 is TGTGCCAGCAGCGCCGGGCAGAACTATGGCTACACCTTC. Translation gives CASSAGQNYGYTF. The whole variable domain, remainder taken from reference TRBV7-2 and TRBJ1-2, is GAGVSQSPSNKVTEKGKDVELRCDPISGHTALYWYRQSLGQGLEFLIYFQGNSAPDKSGLPSDRFSAERTGGSVSTLTIQRTQQEDSAVYLCASSAGQNYGYTFGSGTRLTVV.

This clone rates as medium-sized. The rearrangement joins TRBV2 to TRBJ2-3; 8 nucleotides match TRBD2. This CDR3 has 15 amino acids. Germline V lookup: CDR1 SNHLY, CDR2 FYNNEI. The V gene end was trimmed by 10 bases and the J gene end by 3 bases; junction bases not matched to a gene: 12. The CDR3 reads CAITTGGQGTDTQYF. DNA of the CDR3: TGTGCCATTACCACGGGGGGGCAGGGGACAGATACGCAGTATTTT.

The rearrangement uses TRBV6-1 and TRBJ2-3; D uncertain. This CDR3 is built from 16 residues. Germline V gene sequence: CDR1 MNHNS, CDR2 SASEGT. Trimming stripped 2 bases from V and 0 bases from J, with 12 bases between. CDR3 amino acids: CASSEISTPSTDTQYF. The DNA of the CDR3 is TGTGCCAGCAGTGAAATCTCCACACCTAGCACAGATACGCAGTATTTT.

The chain employs TRBV4-3 and TRBJ1-2, with a tentative D call TRBD1 (6 bases). V lost 0 bases and J 6 bases, leaving 14 bases between the germline ends. The CDR3 extends over 15 amino acids. Germline CDR1 reads LGHNA; CDR2 reads YSLEER. The CDR3 DNA follows: TGCGCCAGCAGCCAAGATTTAGGGGGGCCTAATGGCTACACCTTC. Translation gives CASSQDLGGPNGYTF.

The chain uses TRBV7-2 and TRBJ1-1; D is perhaps TRBD1 (5 bases). The CDR3 totals 16 residues. Trimming shortened V by 2 bases and J by 5 bases, and 18 bases separated the two germline ends. CDR1 is SGHTA, CDR2 FQGNSA, per germline. The CDR3 here is CASSLNPRQGGTEAFF. The CDR3 bases are TGTGCCAGCAGCTTAAACCCACGGCAGGGAGGGACTGAAGCTTTCTTT.

The chain is built from TRBV5-8 and TRBJ2-2; TRBD1 is a possible D gene (7 bases). The CDR3 is 14 amino acids. Germline V lookup: CDR1 SGHTS, CDR2 YDEGEE. The V end lost 4 bases, the J end lost 4 bases, and 11 bases lay between the germline ends. The CDR3 reads CASSPGGITGELFF. The CDR3 bases are TGTGCCAGCAGCCCAGGGGGGATCACCGGGGAGCTGTTTTTT.

The J gene is TRBJ1-5, the V gene TRBV7-9, with a tentative D call TRBD1 (6 bases). Germline loops: CDR1 SEHNR, CDR2 FQNEAQ (reference sequence). Trimming took 5 bases from V and 3 from J, leaving 11 bases between them. The CDR3 length is 14 residues. DNA of the CDR3: TGTGCCAGCAGCCTACAGGGAGTCAATCAGCCCCAGCATTTT. As protein: CASSLQGVNQPQHF. The full variable domain, with the rest looked up from reference TRBV7-9 and TRBJ1-5, is DTGVSQNPRHKITKRGQNVTFRCDPISEHNRLYWYRQTLGQGPEFLTYFQNEAQLEKSRLLSDRFSAERPKGSFSTLEIQRTEQGDSAMYLCASSLQGVNQPQHFGDGTRLSIL.

This clone was seen only a few times. The rearrangement uses TRBV5-5 and TRBJ2-7; perhaps TRBD2 as D (6 bases). Germline values: CDR1 SGHKS, CDR2 YYEKEE (reference sequence). The CDR3 consists of 15 residues. The V and J ends lost 4 bases and 0 bases respectively, with 14 bases between them. Here the CDR3 reads CASSPVVGSSYEQYF. The CDR3 nucleotides read TGTGCCAGCAGCCCGGTGGTCGGGAGCTCCTACGAGCAGTACTTC.

The chain is built from TRBV5-1 and TRBJ1-1; no firm D call. The germline gives CDR1 SGHRS, CDR2 YFSETQ. The V end was cut by 4 bases, the J end by 3 bases, with 13 bases between. The CDR3 loop spans 14 amino acids. For the CDR3, the DNA is TGCGCCAGCAGCCCCGCGGGGAGGGACACTGAAGCTTTCTTT. Its translation: CASSPAGRDTEAFF.

The CDR3 region is CASSTDYSPLHF. The CDR3 coding sequence is TGTGCCAGTAGTACAGATTATTCACCCCTCCACTTT. The chain couples TRBV19 to TRBJ1-6, with unresolved D. The germline CDR1 and CDR2 sequences are LNHDA and SQIVND (reference sequence). The CDR3 has 12 residues. V was cut by 4 bases and J by 8 bases, with 6 bases left in between.

This rearrangement joins TRBV9 to TRBJ1-3; D gene uncertain. CDR1 and CDR2 from the germline V gene are SGDLS and YYNGEE. This CDR3 region has 12 residues. Trimming left V 3 bases short and J 6 bases short, with 7 bases between. The CDR3 is CASSEVENTIYF. In DNA, the CDR3 is TGTGCCAGCAGCGAAGTCGAAAACACCATATATTTT.

This chain uses TRBV6-6 with TRBJ2-7; no firm D call. Germline assignment: CDR1 MNHNY and CDR2 SVGAGI (reference sequence). V lost 5 bases and J 2 bases, leaving 34 bases between the germline ends. The CDR3 runs to 21 residues. The CDR3 is CASSRFVRDRLWATSAYEQYF. The CDR3 region has the DNA TGTGCCAGCAGTAGATTTGTAAGAGATAGATTATGGGCTACCTCCGCCTACGAGCAGTACTTC.